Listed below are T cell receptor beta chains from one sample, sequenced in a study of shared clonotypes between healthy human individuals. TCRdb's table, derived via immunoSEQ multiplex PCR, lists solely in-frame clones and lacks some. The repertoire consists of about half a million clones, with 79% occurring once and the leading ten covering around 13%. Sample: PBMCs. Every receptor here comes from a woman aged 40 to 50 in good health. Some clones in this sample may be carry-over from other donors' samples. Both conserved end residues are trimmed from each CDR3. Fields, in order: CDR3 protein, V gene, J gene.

ASSTGAGPQH	TRBV19	TRBJ1-5
ASSPTGTAYEQY	TRBV28	TRBJ2-7
ASSLVHEQF	TRBV7-2	TRBJ2-1
ASSLAGGVGYT	TRBV5-4	TRBJ1-2
ASSAEGVAGESKNIQY	TRBV9	TRBJ2-4
ASSLRATNEKLF	TRBV28	TRBJ1-4
ASSLGRESGETQY	TRBV7-2	TRBJ2-5
ATSRVGSNQPQH	TRBV15	TRBJ1-5
ATRGQGGTGELF	TRBV10-3	TRBJ2-2
ASSTPGAPEAF	TRBV28	TRBJ1-1
ASREYNEQF	TRBV28	TRBJ2-1
ASSQWVRGYNEQF	TRBV4-1	TRBJ2-1
ASSPGTGYLTDTQY	TRBV19	TRBJ2-3
ASSLARRLVAHEQY	TRBV7-9	TRBJ2-7
ASSFQGYNEQF	TRBV5-4	TRBJ2-1
AWIMTSGRFRATDTQY	TRBV30	TRBJ2-3
ATSRDGGGGGEQF	TRBV15	TRBJ2-1
ASRFIGQNYGYT	TRBV28	TRBJ1-2
ASSLDLAGGSSDTQY	TRBV5-5	TRBJ2-3
ASSGPKNTEAF	TRBV9	TRBJ1-1
ASSPREWETQY	TRBV5-1	TRBJ2-5
ASSSRWVEQF	TRBV28	TRBJ2-1
ASSLGRAGEKLF	TRBV4-2	TRBJ1-4
ASSPGGGAGWSQTQY	TRBV7-9	TRBJ2-5
ASRTSGRVNTGELF	TRBV27	TRBJ2-2
ASSPGLSVGETQY	TRBV18	TRBJ2-5
ASSPQSTDTQY	TRBV4-2	TRBJ2-3
ASSRGIPHNYGYT	TRBV6-5	TRBJ1-2
ASSPPGQGTGELF	TRBV7-3	TRBJ2-2
ASSSGTSGTDTQY	TRBV7-9	TRBJ2-3
ASSQDRTSGSYEQY	TRBV4-3	.
SAPGGEKLF	TRBV20-1	TRBJ1-4
ASSLVRGDQPQH	TRBV28	TRBJ1-5
ASSMGGHQNTDTQY	TRBV19	TRBJ2-3
ASSLSAGGSYEQY	TRBV14	TRBJ2-7
AISDSDRGHRF	TRBV10-3	TRBJ2-1
ASSSLGGAEAF	TRBV14	TRBJ1-1
ASSWRRGRGSEAF	TRBV5-1	TRBJ1-1
ASSPGLAGYEQY	TRBV27	TRBJ2-7
ASRLAGVADTQY	TRBV2	TRBJ2-3
ASSLTVTGDTGELF	TRBV7-3	TRBJ2-2
ASSFQGNTGELF	TRBV27	TRBJ2-2
ASSEDRDTEAF	TRBV5-1	TRBJ1-1
ASSLQSGGGFVNEQF	TRBV7-2	TRBJ2-1
ASSYGTGDIMNTEAF	TRBV11-1	TRBJ1-1
ASRPTGGGGETQY	TRBV6-1	TRBJ2-5
ASSLDWGSSYNEQF	TRBV11-3	TRBJ2-1
ASSSGLALTSNDEQF	TRBV5-1	TRBJ2-1